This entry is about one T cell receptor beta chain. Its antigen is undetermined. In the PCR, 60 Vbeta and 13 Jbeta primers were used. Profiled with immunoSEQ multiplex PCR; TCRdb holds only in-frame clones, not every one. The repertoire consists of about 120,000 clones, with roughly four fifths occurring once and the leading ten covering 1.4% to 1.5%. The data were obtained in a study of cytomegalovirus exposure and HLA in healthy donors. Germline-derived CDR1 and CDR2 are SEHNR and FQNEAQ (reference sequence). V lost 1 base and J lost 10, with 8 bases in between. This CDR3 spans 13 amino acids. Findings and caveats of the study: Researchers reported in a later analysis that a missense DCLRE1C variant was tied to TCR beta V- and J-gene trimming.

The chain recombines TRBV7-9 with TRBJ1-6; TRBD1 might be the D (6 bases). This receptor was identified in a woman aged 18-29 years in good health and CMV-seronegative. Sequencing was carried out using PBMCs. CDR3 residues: CASSLEGVSPLHF. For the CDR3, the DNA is TGTGCCAGCAGCTTAGAGGGGGTCTCACCCCTCCACTTT.